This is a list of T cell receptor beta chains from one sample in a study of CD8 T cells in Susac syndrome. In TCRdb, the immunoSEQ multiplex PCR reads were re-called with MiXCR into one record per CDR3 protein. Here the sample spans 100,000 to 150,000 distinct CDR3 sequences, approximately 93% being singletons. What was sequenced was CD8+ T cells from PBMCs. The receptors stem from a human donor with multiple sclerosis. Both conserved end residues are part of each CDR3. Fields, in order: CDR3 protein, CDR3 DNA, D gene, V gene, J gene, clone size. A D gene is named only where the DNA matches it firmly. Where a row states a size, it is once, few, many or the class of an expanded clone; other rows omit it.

CDR3aa: CASSRSTFGYTF; CDR3nt: TGTGCCAGCTCACGATCGACATTTGGCTACACCTTC; d_gene: .; v_gene: TRBV18; j_gene: TRBJ1-2; abundance: .
CDR3aa: CSATPTGVDTEAFF; CDR3nt: TGCAGTGCTACACCCACAGGGGTGGACACTGAAGCTTTCTTT; d_gene: TRBD1; v_gene: TRBV20-1; j_gene: TRBJ1-1; abundance: .
CDR3aa: CSVGGGILIYGYTF; CDR3nt: TGCAGCGTTGGGGGGGGAATCCTCATATATGGCTACACCTTC; d_gene: .; v_gene: TRBV29-1; j_gene: TRBJ1-2; abundance: .
CDR3aa: CASSPEGWYNEQFF; CDR3nt: TGCGCCAGCAGCCCGGAGGGGTGGTACAATGAGCAGTTCTTC; d_gene: .; v_gene: TRBV4-1; j_gene: TRBJ2-1; abundance: once
CDR3aa: CSAPPDNGEKLFF; CDR3nt: TGCAGTGCTCCTCCGGACAATGGGGAAAAACTGTTTTTT; d_gene: .; v_gene: TRBV20-1; j_gene: TRBJ1-4; abundance: .
CDR3aa: CASSPTGSMAQETQYF; CDR3nt: TGTGCCAGCAGCCCTACAGGGTCTATGGCCCAAGAGACCCAGTACTTC; d_gene: .; v_gene: TRBV9; j_gene: TRBJ2-5; abundance: .
CDR3aa: CASSLRGDEGETQYF; CDR3nt: TGTGCCAGCAGCTTACGTGGAGACGAGGGAGAGACCCAGTACTTC; d_gene: .; v_gene: TRBV13; j_gene: TRBJ2-5; abundance: .
CDR3aa: CASSPRGVLGAEAFF; CDR3nt: TGTGCCAGCAGCCCCCGGGGGGTGTTGGGCGCTGAAGCTTTCTTT; d_gene: .; v_gene: TRBV7-3; j_gene: TRBJ1-1; abundance: .
CDR3aa: CASTEPDREYGYTF; CDR3nt: TGTGCCAGCACCGAACCCGACAGGGAATATGGCTACACCTTC; d_gene: TRBD1; v_gene: TRBV7-9; j_gene: TRBJ1-2; abundance: .
CDR3aa: CASSPVGYNEQFF; CDR3nt: TGTGCCAGCAGCCCGGTAGGGTATAATGAGCAGTTCTTC; d_gene: .; v_gene: TRBV13; j_gene: TRBJ2-1; abundance: .
CDR3aa: CSVEAAGGRAKNIQYF; CDR3nt: TGCAGCGTTGAAGCGGCGGGGGGCCGAGCCAAAAACATTCAGTACTTC; d_gene: TRBD2; v_gene: TRBV29-1; j_gene: TRBJ2-4; abundance: .
CDR3aa: CSVAQGDYGYTF; CDR3nt: TGCAGCGTTGCACAGGGGGACTATGGCTACACCTTC; d_gene: TRBD1; v_gene: TRBV29-1; j_gene: TRBJ1-2; abundance: once
CDR3aa: CASSFQGQERNYGYTF; CDR3nt: TGTGCCAGCAGCTTCCAAGGACAGGAGCGAAACTATGGCTACACCTTC; d_gene: TRBD1; v_gene: TRBV7-9; j_gene: TRBJ1-2; abundance: .
CDR3aa: CASGLGAGLETQYF; CDR3nt: TGTGCTAGTGGTTTAGGGGCAGGGTTAGAGACCCAGTACTTC; d_gene: .; v_gene: TRBV12-5; j_gene: TRBJ2-5; abundance: .
CDR3aa: CASSLTSSTGKTGELFF; CDR3nt: TGTGCCAGCAGCTTAACGTCCTCCACCGGGAAGACCGGGGAGCTGTTTTTT; d_gene: .; v_gene: TRBV7-3; j_gene: TRBJ2-2; abundance: .
CDR3aa: CASSLLGGTDTQYF; CDR3nt: TGTGCCAGCAGCTTACTAGGCGGGACAGATACGCAGTATTTT; d_gene: .; v_gene: TRBV7-3; j_gene: TRBJ2-3; abundance: once
CDR3aa: CASSPQGTAHTQYF; CDR3nt: TGTGCCAGCAGCCCGCAGGGGACTGCCCATACGCAGTATTTT; d_gene: .; v_gene: TRBV13; j_gene: TRBJ2-3; abundance: .
CDR3aa: CATSGGAGGTTYEQYF; CDR3nt: TGTGCCACCTCTGGGGGGGCTGGCGGGACAACCTACGAGCAGTACTTC; d_gene: .; v_gene: TRBV5-4; j_gene: TRBJ2-7; abundance: .
CDR3aa: CASGFYTGASGYTF; CDR3nt: TGTGCTAGTGGTTTTTACACGGGCGCTAGTGGCTACACCTTC; d_gene: .; v_gene: TRBV12-5; j_gene: TRBJ1-2; abundance: .
CDR3aa: CASSVALGSYEQYF; CDR3nt: TGTGCCAGCAGCGTAGCTCTGGGTTCCTACGAGCAGTACTTC; d_gene: .; v_gene: TRBV9; j_gene: TRBJ2-7; abundance: .
CDR3aa: CASSQEVLAKNIQYF; CDR3nt: TGCGCCAGCAGCCAAGAGGTGCTAGCCAAAAACATTCAGTACTTC; d_gene: .; v_gene: TRBV4-1; j_gene: TRBJ2-4; abundance: .
CDR3aa: CASSLVRPSTDTQYF; CDR3nt: TGCGCCAGCAGCTTGGTTCGGCCTAGCACAGATACGCAGTATTTT; d_gene: .; v_gene: TRBV5-1; j_gene: TRBJ2-3; abundance: .
CDR3aa: CASRQQGNNEKLFF; CDR3nt: TGTGCCAGCAGACAACAGGGAAATAATGAAAAACTGTTTTTT; d_gene: .; v_gene: TRBV27; j_gene: TRBJ1-4; abundance: .
CDR3aa: CASTSWSLSNTGELFF; CDR3nt: TGTGCCAGTACCTCCTGGAGCCTATCGAACACCGGGGAGCTGTTTTTT; d_gene: .; v_gene: TRBV19; j_gene: TRBJ2-2; abundance: .
CDR3aa: CASSEEGTRTDTQYF; CDR3nt: TGCGCCAGCAGTGAAGAGGGGACCCGCACAGATACGCAGTATTTT; d_gene: .; v_gene: TRBV10-2; j_gene: TRBJ2-3; abundance: .
CDR3aa: CASSIGRQSSYEQYF; CDR3nt: TGTGCCAGTAGTATAGGCAGACAGAGCTCCTACGAGCAGTACTTC; d_gene: .; v_gene: TRBV19; j_gene: TRBJ2-7; abundance: .
CDR3aa: CASSLGSPDTQYF; CDR3nt: TGTGCCAGCAGTTTAGGGTCCCCAGATACGCAGTATTTT; d_gene: .; v_gene: TRBV27; j_gene: TRBJ2-3; abundance: .
CDR3aa: CASSRGEAEQFF; CDR3nt: TGTGCCAGCAGCCGGGGGGAGGCGGAACAGTTCTTC; d_gene: TRBD2; v_gene: TRBV7-6; j_gene: TRBJ2-1; abundance: .
CDR3aa: CASTLGGEGYTF; CDR3nt: TGTGCCAGCACTCTGGGAGGGGAGGGCTACACCTTC; d_gene: .; v_gene: TRBV12-3/TRBV12-4; j_gene: TRBJ1-2; abundance: once
CDR3aa: CASGLNPSGEKLFF; CDR3nt: TGTGCTAGTGGTTTGAACCCGAGCGGTGAAAAACTGTTTTTT; d_gene: .; v_gene: TRBV12-5; j_gene: TRBJ1-4; abundance: .
CDR3aa: CASSFWGVSYEQYF; CDR3nt: TGTGCCAGCAGCTTTTGGGGGGTCTCCTACGAGCAGTACTTC; d_gene: .; v_gene: TRBV7-2; j_gene: TRBJ2-7; abundance: once
CDR3aa: CASSRGARNQPQHF; CDR3nt: TGTGCCAGCAGTCGGGGGGCGCGGAATCAGCCCCAGCATTTT; d_gene: .; v_gene: TRBV27; j_gene: TRBJ1-5; abundance: .
CDR3aa: CASSLGWDSTTDTQYF; CDR3nt: TGTGCCAGCAGTTTAGGCTGGGACAGCACTACCGATACGCAGTATTTT; d_gene: TRBD1; v_gene: TRBV27; j_gene: TRBJ2-3; abundance: .
CDR3aa: CSASPGGITKNIQYF; CDR3nt: TGCAGTGCTAGCCCCGGGGGGATAACCAAAAACATTCAGTACTTC; d_gene: TRBD2; v_gene: TRBV20-1; j_gene: TRBJ2-4; abundance: .
CDR3aa: CASTLGGSGYTF; CDR3nt: TGTGCCAGCACCCTAGGGGGCTCTGGCTACACCTTC; d_gene: TRBD1; v_gene: TRBV28; j_gene: TRBJ1-2; abundance: .
CDR3aa: CASSHLGTGRFGANVLTF; CDR3nt: TGCGCCAGCAGTCACCTCGGGACAGGGAGATTTGGGGCCAACGTCCTGACTTTC; d_gene: TRBD1; v_gene: TRBV4-1; j_gene: TRBJ2-6; abundance: .
CDR3aa: CASSGQTKGTYEQYF; CDR3nt: TGTGCCAGCAGCGGACAGACCAAGGGTACCTACGAGCAGTACTTC; d_gene: .; v_gene: TRBV7-9; j_gene: TRBJ2-7; abundance: .
CDR3aa: CASGKETQYF; CDR3nt: TGTGCCAGTGGAAAAGAGACCCAGTACTTC; d_gene: .; v_gene: TRBV19; j_gene: TRBJ2-5; abundance: .